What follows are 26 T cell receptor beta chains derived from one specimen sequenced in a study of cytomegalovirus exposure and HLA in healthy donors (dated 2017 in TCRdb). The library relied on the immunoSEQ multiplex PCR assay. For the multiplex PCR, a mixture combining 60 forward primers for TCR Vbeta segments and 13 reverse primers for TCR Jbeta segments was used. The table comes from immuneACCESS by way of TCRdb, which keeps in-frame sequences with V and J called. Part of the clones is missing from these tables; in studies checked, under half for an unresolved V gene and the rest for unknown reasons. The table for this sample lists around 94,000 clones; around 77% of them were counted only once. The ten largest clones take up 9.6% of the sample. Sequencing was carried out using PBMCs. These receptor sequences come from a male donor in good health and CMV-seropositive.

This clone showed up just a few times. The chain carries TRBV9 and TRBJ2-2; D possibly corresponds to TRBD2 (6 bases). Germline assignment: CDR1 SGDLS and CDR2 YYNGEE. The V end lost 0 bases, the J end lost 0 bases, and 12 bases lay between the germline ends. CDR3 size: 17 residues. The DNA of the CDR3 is TGTGCCAGCAGCGTAGGCCCCTCGGGAGCGAACACCGGGGAGCTGTTTTTT. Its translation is CASSVGPSGANTGELFF.

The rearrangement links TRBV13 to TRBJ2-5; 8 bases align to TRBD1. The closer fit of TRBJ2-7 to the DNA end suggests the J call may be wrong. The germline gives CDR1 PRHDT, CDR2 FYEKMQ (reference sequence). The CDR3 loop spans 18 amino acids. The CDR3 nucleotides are TGTGCCAGCAGCTTACCTAGGACAGGGTCCACCAAATCCTACGAGCAGTACTTC. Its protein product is CASSLPRTGSTKSYEQYF.

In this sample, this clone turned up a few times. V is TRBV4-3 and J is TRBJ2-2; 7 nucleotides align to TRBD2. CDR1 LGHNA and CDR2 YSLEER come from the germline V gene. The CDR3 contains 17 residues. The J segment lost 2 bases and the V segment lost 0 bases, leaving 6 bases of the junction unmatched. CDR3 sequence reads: CASSQELAKGNTGELFF. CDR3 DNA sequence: TGCGCCAGCAGCCAAGAACTAGCGAAGGGAAACACCGGGGAGCTGTTTTTT.

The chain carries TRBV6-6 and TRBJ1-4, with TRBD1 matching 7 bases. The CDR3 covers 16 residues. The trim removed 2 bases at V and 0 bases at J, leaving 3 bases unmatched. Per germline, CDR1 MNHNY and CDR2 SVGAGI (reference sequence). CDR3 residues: CASSYRQGATNEKLFF. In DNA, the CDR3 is TGTGCCAGCAGTTACAGGCAGGGGGCAACTAATGAAAAACTGTTTTTT.

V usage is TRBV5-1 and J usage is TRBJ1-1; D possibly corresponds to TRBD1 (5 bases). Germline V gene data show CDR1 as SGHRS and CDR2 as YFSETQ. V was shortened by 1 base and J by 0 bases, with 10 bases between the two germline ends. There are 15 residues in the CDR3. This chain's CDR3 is CASSLRQGLNTEAFF. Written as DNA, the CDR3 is TGCGCCAGCAGCTTGAGGCAGGGCTTGAACACTGAAGCTTTCTTT.

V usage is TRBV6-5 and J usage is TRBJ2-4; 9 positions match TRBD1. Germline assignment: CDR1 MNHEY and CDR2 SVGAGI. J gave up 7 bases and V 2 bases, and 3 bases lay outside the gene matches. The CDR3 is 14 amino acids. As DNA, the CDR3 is TGTGCCAGCAGTTACGCTGGACAGGGGAACATTCAGTACTTC. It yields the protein CASSYAGQGNIQYF.

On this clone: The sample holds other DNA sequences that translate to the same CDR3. The chain's CDR3 is CASSLRGREQYF. CDR3 in DNA: TGCGCCAGCAGCTTGAGAGGGAGGGAGCAGTACTTC. This rearrangement joins TRBV5-1 to TRBJ2-7, with D possibly TRBD2 on 6 matching bases. Trimming took 1 base from V and 7 from J, leaving 9 bases between them. CDR3 length equals 12 residues. From germline, CDR1 is SGHRS and CDR2 YFSETQ.

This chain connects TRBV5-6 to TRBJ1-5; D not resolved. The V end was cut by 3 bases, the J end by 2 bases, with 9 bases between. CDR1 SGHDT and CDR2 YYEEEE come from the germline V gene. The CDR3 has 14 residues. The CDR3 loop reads CASSSNLGNQPQHF. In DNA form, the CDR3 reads TGTGCCAGCAGCTCGAACCTAGGCAATCAGCCCCAGCATTTT.

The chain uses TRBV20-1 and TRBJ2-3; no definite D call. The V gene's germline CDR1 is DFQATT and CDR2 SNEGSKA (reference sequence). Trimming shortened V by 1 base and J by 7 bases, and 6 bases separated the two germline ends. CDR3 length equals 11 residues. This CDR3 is CSARGANTQYF. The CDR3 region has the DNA TGCAGTGCTAGAGGGGCAAATACGCAGTATTTT.

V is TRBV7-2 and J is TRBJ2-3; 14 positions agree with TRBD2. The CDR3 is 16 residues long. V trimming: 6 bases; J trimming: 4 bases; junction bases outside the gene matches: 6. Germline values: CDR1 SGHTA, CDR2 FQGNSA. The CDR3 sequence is CASRLGLAGVADTQYF. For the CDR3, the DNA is TGTGCCAGCAGATTGGGACTAGCGGGAGTTGCAGATACGCAGTATTTT. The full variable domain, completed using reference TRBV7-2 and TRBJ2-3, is GAGVSQSPSNKVTEKGKDVELRCDPISGHTALYWYRQSLGQGLEFLIYFQGNSAPDKSGLPSDRFSAERTGGSVSTLTIQRTQQEDSAVYLCASRLGLAGVADTQYFGPGTRLTVL.

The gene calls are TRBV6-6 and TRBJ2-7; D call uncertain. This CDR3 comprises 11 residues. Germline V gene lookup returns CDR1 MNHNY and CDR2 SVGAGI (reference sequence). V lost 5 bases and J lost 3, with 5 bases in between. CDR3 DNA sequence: TGTGCCAGCAGTCTAGTCTACGAGCAGTACTTC. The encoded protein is CASSLVYEQYF.

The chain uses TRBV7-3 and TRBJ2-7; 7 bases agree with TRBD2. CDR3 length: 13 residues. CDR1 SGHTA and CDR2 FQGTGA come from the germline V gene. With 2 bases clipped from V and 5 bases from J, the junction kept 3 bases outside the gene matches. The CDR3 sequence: CASSLGRGDEQYF. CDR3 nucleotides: TGTGCCAGCAGCTTAGGGAGGGGAGACGAGCAGTACTTC.

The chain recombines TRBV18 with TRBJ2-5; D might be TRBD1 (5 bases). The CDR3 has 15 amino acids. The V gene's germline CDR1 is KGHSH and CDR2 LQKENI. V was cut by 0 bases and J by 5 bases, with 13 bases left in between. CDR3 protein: CASSPPTGYGETQYF. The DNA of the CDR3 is TGTGCCAGCTCACCACCAACAGGCTACGGGGAGACCCAGTACTTC.

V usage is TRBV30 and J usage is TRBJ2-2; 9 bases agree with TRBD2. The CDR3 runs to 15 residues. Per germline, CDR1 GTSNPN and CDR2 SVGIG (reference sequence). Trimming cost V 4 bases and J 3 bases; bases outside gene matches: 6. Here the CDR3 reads CAWTVSGRYTGELFF. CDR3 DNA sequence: TGTGCCTGGACCGTTAGCGGGAGATACACCGGGGAGCTGTTTTTT.

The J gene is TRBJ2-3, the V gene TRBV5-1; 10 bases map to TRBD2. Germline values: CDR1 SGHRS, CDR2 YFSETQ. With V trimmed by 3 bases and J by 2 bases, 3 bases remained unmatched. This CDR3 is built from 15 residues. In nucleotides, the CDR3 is TGCGCCAGCAGCTCCGGACTAGCGGTCACAGATACGCAGTATTTT. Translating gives CASSSGLAVTDTQYF.

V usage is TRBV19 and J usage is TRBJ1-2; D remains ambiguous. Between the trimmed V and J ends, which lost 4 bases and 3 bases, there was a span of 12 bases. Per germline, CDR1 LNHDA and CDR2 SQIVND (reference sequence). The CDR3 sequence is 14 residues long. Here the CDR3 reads CASSKGTEYYGYTF. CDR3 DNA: TGTGCCAGTAGTAAAGGAACAGAATACTATGGCTACACCTTC.

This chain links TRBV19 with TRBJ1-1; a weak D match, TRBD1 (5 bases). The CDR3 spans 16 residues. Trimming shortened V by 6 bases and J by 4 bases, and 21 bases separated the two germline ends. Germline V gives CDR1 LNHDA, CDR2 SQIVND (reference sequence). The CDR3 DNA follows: TGTGCCAGTAGAGAAGGGGTCGGCACCACACTCACTGAAGCTTTCTTT. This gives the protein CASREGVGTTLTEAFF.

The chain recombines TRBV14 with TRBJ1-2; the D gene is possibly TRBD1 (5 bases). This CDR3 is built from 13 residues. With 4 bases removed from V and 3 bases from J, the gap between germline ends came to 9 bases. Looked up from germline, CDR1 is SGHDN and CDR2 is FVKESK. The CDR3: CASSPGGDYGYTF. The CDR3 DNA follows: TGTGCCAGCAGCCCCGGGGGGGACTATGGCTACACCTTC.

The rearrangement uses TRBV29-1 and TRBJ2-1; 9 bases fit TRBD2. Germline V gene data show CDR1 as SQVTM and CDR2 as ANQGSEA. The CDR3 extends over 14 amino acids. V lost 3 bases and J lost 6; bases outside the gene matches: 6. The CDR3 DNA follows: TGCAGCGTTGATCTCGCGGGAGGGGGCAATGAGCAGTTCTTC. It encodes CSVDLAGGGNEQFF.

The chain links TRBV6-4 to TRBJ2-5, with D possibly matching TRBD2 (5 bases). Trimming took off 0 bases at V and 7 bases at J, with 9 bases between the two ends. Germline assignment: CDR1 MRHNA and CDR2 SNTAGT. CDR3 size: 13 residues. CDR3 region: CASSDSDGMTQYF. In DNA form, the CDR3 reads TGTGCCAGCAGTGACTCTGACGGGATGACCCAGTACTTC.

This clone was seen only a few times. This CDR3 reads CATAPGGTDTQYF. In DNA form, the CDR3 reads TGTGCCACCGCGCCTGGTGGCACAGATACGCAGTATTTT. The chain uses TRBV6-5 and TRBJ2-3; D is uncertain. From germline, CDR1 is MNHEY and CDR2 SVGAGI. The CDR3 covers 13 residues. V shed 10 bases and J shed 1 base, with 12 bases lying between them.

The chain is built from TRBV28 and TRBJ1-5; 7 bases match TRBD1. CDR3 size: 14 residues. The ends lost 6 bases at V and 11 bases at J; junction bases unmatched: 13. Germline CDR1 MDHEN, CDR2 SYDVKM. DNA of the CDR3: TGTGCCAGCAGCCCTTACAGGGGAGGTATGGCCCAGCATTTT. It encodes CASSPYRGGMAQHF. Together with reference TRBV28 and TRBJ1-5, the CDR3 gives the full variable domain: DVKVTQSSRYLVKRTGEKVFLECVQDMDHENMFWYRQDPGLGLRLIYFSYDVKMKEKGDIPEGYSVSREKKERFSLILESASTNQTSMYLCASSPYRGGMAQHFGDGTRLSIL.

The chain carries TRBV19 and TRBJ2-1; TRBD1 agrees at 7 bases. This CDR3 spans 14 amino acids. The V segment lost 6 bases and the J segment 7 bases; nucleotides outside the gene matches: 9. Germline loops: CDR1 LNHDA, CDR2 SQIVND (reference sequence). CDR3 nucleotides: TGTGCCAGTAGCCAGACAGGGTTGTGGAATGAGCAGTTCTTC. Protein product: CASSQTGLWNEQFF.

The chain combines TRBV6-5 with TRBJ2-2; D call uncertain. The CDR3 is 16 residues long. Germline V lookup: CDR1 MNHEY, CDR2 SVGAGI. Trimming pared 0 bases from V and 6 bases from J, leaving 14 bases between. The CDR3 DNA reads TGTGCCAGCAGTTACTCGACGCTTCGGGTTTCCGGGGAGCTGTTTTTT. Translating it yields CASSYSTLRVSGELFF.

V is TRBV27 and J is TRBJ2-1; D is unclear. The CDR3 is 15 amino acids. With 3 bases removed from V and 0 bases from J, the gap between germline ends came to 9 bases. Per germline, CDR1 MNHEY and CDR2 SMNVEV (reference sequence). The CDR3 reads CASSFSPFSYNEQFF. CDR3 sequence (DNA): TGTGCCAGCAGTTTTAGTCCCTTCTCCTACAATGAGCAGTTCTTC.

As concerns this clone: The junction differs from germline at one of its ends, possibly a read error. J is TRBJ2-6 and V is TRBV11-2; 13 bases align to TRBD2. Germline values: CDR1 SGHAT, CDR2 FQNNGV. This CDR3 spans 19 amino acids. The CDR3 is CASSSTSGRGGTGANGLTF. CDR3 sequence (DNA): TGTGCCAGCAGCTCAACTAGCGGGAGGGGGGGAACTGGGGCCAACGGCCTGACTTTC.